This T cell receptor (beta chain) was captured in a study of T-cell reconstitution after alpha-beta-depleted transplantation in children. At least ten counts were recorded for this clonotype. The antigen is not known. This CDR3 is built from 16 residues. The germline gives CDR1 SGHTA, CDR2 FQGNSA. Trimming pared 1 base from V and 1 base from J, leaving 8 bases between. This sample's TCRbeta library carried unique molecular identifier barcodes. TCRdb ran MiXCR on the PCR reads and lists one entry per CDR3 protein. Of about 1,000,000 distinct CDR3 sequences in the sample, about 30% were seen once. Study-level findings and limits: Where alpha-beta T cells came from about two months after transplant was reportedly several hundred expanded graft clones. Newly generated T cells supplied most T-cell counts and diversity one year post-transplant.

The sample in question was PBMCs, mostly from graft donor cells, obtained 360 days after TCRalphabeta/CD19-depleted stem cell transplant. The rearrangement uses TRBV7-2 and TRBJ2-6; D gene ambiguous. This receptor was taken from a boy younger than two who had a stem cell transplant for SCID, so the T cells may come from the graft donor. The CDR3 nucleotides are TGTGCCAGCAGCTTAGGGCACACGTCTGGGGCCAACGTCCTGACTTTC. Translating it yields CASSLGHTSGANVLTF.